The sequence of this T cell receptor beta chain was determined in a study of cytomegalovirus exposure and HLA in healthy donors (TCRdb year 2017). For the wider study: An earlier analysis of fewer than 750 of the donors reported approximately 280 Gb of sequence data and 95 million to 120 million unique TCR beta sequences obtained from approximately 180 million T cells. Both class I and class II loci were covered by HLA typing, at four-digit resolution. A later genetic analysis used genome-wide SNP genotypes for 398 of the 666 donors, treating that subset as a discovery cohort. Besides the first cohort of around 670 subjects, a separate validation cohort made up of 120 different subjects was used. To study patterns of TCR occurrence, a later analysis re-analyzed previously published TCR beta repertoires from 666 donors and added high-resolution HLA genotyping. The later analysis used no new phenotypic data to find candidate immune exposures, relying instead on TCR beta sequences and their occurrence across donors. The study was designed to test whether signatures of past pathogen exposure could be identified by cataloging public T cell receptors. Donor age, sex, ethnicity and CMV serostatus were compiled alongside the repertoire data. High-throughput TCR immunosequencing, statistical association of individual TCRs with disease status, and machine learning were combined to predict cytomegalovirus infection status. To decide whether each TCR beta V gene segment behaved as functional or pseudogenic, an earlier analysis of 587 of the donors relied on high-throughput TCR beta sequencing. The genetic ancestry cluster associated with self-reported Caucasian donors included about 81% of the roughly 390 genotyped donors. A handful of DR-DQ haplotypes were handled as single units for association and clustering because linkage in the cohort was strong. The number of donors typed differed by locus, with about 629-630 for A, B, C, DRB1 and DQB1, around 560 for DQA1, under 610 for DPA1, and some 440 for DPB1. About 300 gigabases of sequencing data and around 85 million unique TCR sequences made up an early release that covered 500 to 650 HLA-typed donors. The T cell repertoires of 666 subjects were profiled by immunosequencing and related to cytomegalovirus serostatus. Across some 400 genotyped donors of the cohort, an average of about 240,000 unique TCR beta nucleotide sequences per donor were sequenced, and 15% to 20% of those sequences were non-productive. Every repertoire in the discovery cohort had been generated on one and the same sequencing platform.

Of note for this clone: Its antigen is not yet known. No much larger clone exists at a distance of one base, and base qualities are not known.

According to the germline V gene (reference sequence), CDR1 reads MNHEY and CDR2 reads SMNVEV. Trimming takes 0 bases from V and 0 bases from J, and the germline ends sit 19 bases apart. Including cysteine and phenylalanine, the CDR3 has 19 amino acids. The entry retains the CDR3 DNA only, 57 bases that are in frame from base 1. On the study overall, not on this receptor specifically: The only immune exposure information available for the cohort was CMV serostatus. Specific HLA alleles were associated with more than 15,000 TCR beta sequences at a false discovery rate of 0.05 in a later analysis. The study gave a list of 150 to 200 TCR beta chains associated with cytomegalovirus. When HLA alleles, especially DR and DQ, strongly co-occurred, TCR associations were difficult to assign to individual alleles. An earlier analysis of roughly 570 of the donors showed that most TCR beta V segments appeared in productive rearrangements either about 87% or about 30% of the time, which broadly matched IMGT annotations. According to a later analysis, parvovirus B19, influenza, CMV and Epstein-Barr virus appeared linked to several top co-occurrence clusters. A few of the identified cytomegalovirus-associated TCR beta chains were confirmed in vitro to be specific for cytomegalovirus antigens. The earlier analysis of 587 of the donors excluded some 15 rarely observed V segments, including chromosome 9 orphons, because counts were too low. While some public TCRs were present in many individuals, most TCR sequences turned up only very rarely across donors. A later analysis found that TCR association rates varied across HLA loci, with DRB1 alleles showing the most associated TCRs and HLA-C alleles the fewest. Sequencing depth was assumed to be roughly uniform across donors in the presence/absence analyses, though that assumption may not hold. In a later genetic analysis, a missense DCLRE1C variant was associated with V-gene and J-gene trimming of TCR beta chains, and the association was replicated in an independent cohort. According to a later analysis, most CMV-associated TCR beta chains appeared to be HLA-restricted, and the HLA associations seemed to be driven largely by CMV exposure. Some IMGT-functional V segments, including TRBV6-2 and TRBV6-3, could not be told apart with the 87-base-pair reads, so those segments were excluded. The authors suggested that the approach could potentially be generalized to other disease states and immunological phenotypes. Compared with the roughly 710-donor mean, donors in an Asian-associated ancestry cluster had fewer N-insertions in productive TCRs, according to a later genetic analysis. Linkage disequilibrium might explain the correlated functional status among segregating V segments, but an unknown experimental factor could not be excluded. In this cohort, only TCR beta chains were sequenced, and detectable features were limited by the absence of alpha or paired-chain data. In a later analysis, HLA-associated TCR beta chains were found to be more clonally expanded and to have lower generation probabilities than equally common non-associated chains. HLA typing was unavailable for some donors at each locus, so association tests used only the typed subset. Cytomegalovirus status was reported to be diagnosed by the classifier with high specificity and sensitivity in both the original and validation cohorts. The sequencing pipeline was judged likely to have produced a cluster of highly shared sequence variants as a technical artifact. A further reported finding was that TCR beta sequences accurately predicted the HLA-A and HLA-B alleles for most subjects in the first cohort.

The cohort comprised 666 healthy bone marrow donors. At the time of sampling, all cohort members were nominally healthy, though unrecorded immune exposures were likely present. The donor was CMV seronegative and belonged to the group of around 400 seronegative cohort members. A peripheral blood sample was collected from each donor, and TCR beta sequencing was performed on peripheral blood mononuclear cells. The Qiagen DNeasy Blood Extraction Kit was used to extract genomic DNA from the blood cell samples. The library was obtained by the immunoSEQ multiplex PCR assay. The multiplex PCR relied on a mix of 60 forward primers for TCR Vbeta segments and 13 reverse primers for TCR Jbeta segments. Amplification of the CDR3 region of rearranged TCR beta genes was performed with a multiplex PCR assay on genomic DNA. The Illumina HiSeq System was used to sequence the amplified TCR beta libraries as 87-base-pair reads. Processing in the source paper ran as follows. A later analysis counted tens of millions of unique TCR beta chains across the 666 repertoires, and roughly 9.9 million of these chains were shared by at least two donors. A nearest-neighbor algorithm error-corrected the raw reads and collapsed the reads into unique sequences, merging closely related sequences to remove PCR and sequencing errors. V, D and J gene segments were assigned by aligning CDR3 sequences to IMGT reference sequences. For a sequence to be retained, a match of at least six nucleotides was required to both a V gene segment and a J gene segment. Rearrangements were classified as productive when the CDR3 lacked stop codons and remained in frame with V and J, and all other rearrangements were classified as non-productive. CDR3 was defined by IMGT convention, running from the second conserved V-encoded cysteine to the conserved J-encoded phenylalanine. The earlier analysis of some 540 of the donors excluded any sequence lacking an unambiguous match to a single V gene segment. In an earlier analysis of approximately 550 of the donors, V segments were called functional above 56.7% productive rearrangements and were called segregating when the between-donor standard deviation exceeded 5%. To diagnose cytomegalovirus status from the catalog of TCR beta chain sequences, a statistical classification framework was built. A later analysis assigned V and J genes by comparing TCR nucleotide sequences with IMGT/GENE-DB human TR gene sequences. The TCRdist pipeline was used in a later analysis to assign CDR3 sequences and most-parsimonious VDJ recombination scenarios. In a later analysis, every TCR beta chain was defined by the combination of its CDR3 amino acid sequence and its V-gene family, and reads without a unique V-gene family were dropped. As a way to deal with suspected cross-contamination and a sequencing artifact, a later analysis dropped nearly 600 nucleotide sequences that were highly shared and had low generation probability. For each public chain, a later analysis derived a clonal expansion index from normalized ranks of inferred template counts within each repertoire. A later analysis computed generation probabilities with a VDJ recombination model fitted to out-of-frame rearrangements, and checked the results against IGoR. Hypergeometric tests were used in a later analysis to score TCR-TCR, TCR-HLA and TCR-CMV co-occurrence, with a repertoire-size bias correction applied to the TCR pairs. False discovery rates were estimated in a later analysis by permuting HLA or CMV assignments 20 times. In a later analysis, co-occurring TCRs were grouped using DBSCAN, and TCRdist sequence similarity was added for clustering within HLA-allele-positive subsets. For co-occurrence clustering, repertoires with fewer than 30,000 or more than 120,000 public chains were excluded, along with roughly 5 repertoires with anomalous nucleotide sharing. TCRdb retrieved this table from immuneACCESS and kept in-frame rearrangements only. Not all clones are present; in checked studies, unresolved V genes account for under half, and no reason is known for the remainder. V and J calls plus clone size are reproduced from that table; the DNA served to infer D and trimming. This sample holds about 130,000 clones; roughly 74% were observed only once. The top ten hold under 8.5% of the sample.

The source material was PBMCs. The sequence links TRBV27 to TRBJ2-3; the D gene is perhaps TRBD2, from 5 matching bases. The sequence was collected from a male donor in good health and CMV-seronegative. At the DNA level, the sequence is TGTGCCAGCAGTTTATCGACGACTGTGAGGGTCTCTAGCACAGATACGCAGTATTTT. The resulting protein is CASSLSTTVRVSSTDTQYF.